The rows below give T cell receptor beta chains drawn from one sample of a study of blood T cell repertoires in COVID-19. Libraries were prepared by immunoSEQ multiplex PCR; TCRdb keeps only in-frame clonotypes and omits some of them. The table has roughly 73,000 clones, more than 75% seen once; the top ten hold 1.5%. Specimen: peripheral blood. All receptors come from a man aged 50 to 60 with acute or convalescent COVID-19. Both conserved end residues are part of each CDR3. Each record gives: clone size, V gene, J gene, D gene, CDR3 DNA, CDR3 protein. The D gene is left open where the match is weak. Some rows mark clone size as missing; the rest say once, few, many or name a class of expanded clone.

clone_size: -; v_call: TRBV28; j_call: TRBJ1-5; d_call: TRBD1; cdr3_nt: TGTGCCAGCAGTCCTACTGGACAGGGACATCAGCCCCAGCATTTT; cdr3_aa: CASSPTGQGHQPQHF
clone_size: -; v_call: TRBV24-1; j_call: TRBJ2-5; d_call: TRBD1; cdr3_nt: TGTGCCACCAGTGACCTGGGACAGGGGAAAGAGACCCAGTACTTC; cdr3_aa: CATSDLGQGKETQYF
clone_size: -; v_call: TRBV15; j_call: TRBJ1-4; d_call: -; cdr3_nt: TGTGCCACCAGCACCAGACAGGTCAATGAAAAACTGTTTTTT; cdr3_aa: CATSTRQVNEKLFF
clone_size: -; v_call: TRBV30; j_call: TRBJ1-6; d_call: TRBD1; cdr3_nt: TGTGCCTGGAGTGCCCCTTGGCCCGGGACAGGGAGTTCACCCCTCCACTTT; cdr3_aa: CAWSAPWPGTGSSPLHF
clone_size: -; v_call: TRBV10-3; j_call: TRBJ2-3; d_call: TRBD2; cdr3_nt: TGTGCCATCAGTCGACTAGCGCCAGATACGCAGTATTTT; cdr3_aa: CAISRLAPDTQYF
clone_size: once; v_call: TRBV18; j_call: TRBJ2-2; d_call: -; cdr3_nt: TGTGCCAGCTCACCACGGTTGCTAAGTTTTCCCGGGGAGCTGTTTTTT; cdr3_aa: CASSPRLLSFPGELFF
clone_size: -; v_call: TRBV5-1; j_call: TRBJ2-5; d_call: -; cdr3_nt: TGCGCCAGCAGCTTGGGAGGTGTTGAGGAGACCCAGTACTTC; cdr3_aa: CASSLGGVEETQYF
clone_size: -; v_call: TRBV19; j_call: TRBJ1-1; d_call: -; cdr3_nt: TGTGCCAGTAGTCCCATCAGCGGGACTGAAGCTTTCTTT; cdr3_aa: CASSPISGTEAFF
clone_size: -; v_call: TRBV4-2; j_call: TRBJ2-2; d_call: TRBD2; cdr3_nt: TGTGCCAGCAGCCCGGTTAGGGCGGGGGGGCTGACCGGGGAGCTGTTTTTT; cdr3_aa: CASSPVRAGGLTGELFF
clone_size: -; v_call: TRBV7-2; j_call: TRBJ1-1; d_call: -; cdr3_nt: TGTGCCAGCAGCTTGGCCGGGGTCACTGAAGCTTTCTTT; cdr3_aa: CASSLAGVTEAFF
clone_size: -; v_call: TRBV18; j_call: TRBJ2-1; d_call: TRBD2; cdr3_nt: TGTGCCAGCTCACCTGCTAGCGGGAGGCGGGAGCAGTTCTTC; cdr3_aa: CASSPASGRREQFF
clone_size: -; v_call: TRBV6-2/TRBV6-3; j_call: TRBJ2-4; d_call: TRBD2; cdr3_nt: TGTGCCAGCAGTTCCCGTCTAAGCGGGACTGGCAAAAACATTCAGTACTTC; cdr3_aa: CASSSRLSGTGKNIQYF
clone_size: -; v_call: TRBV28; j_call: TRBJ2-3; d_call: TRBD2; cdr3_nt: TGTGCCAGCAGTGCCGACTCGGGGGGGCACACAGATACGCAGTATTTT; cdr3_aa: CASSADSGGHTDTQYF
clone_size: -; v_call: TRBV10-3; j_call: TRBJ1-1; d_call: -; cdr3_nt: TGTGCCATCAGCCGTCCCGGACGACAGATGAACACTGAAGCTTTCTTT; cdr3_aa: CAISRPGRQMNTEAFF
clone_size: -; v_call: TRBV5-1; j_call: TRBJ2-2; d_call: -; cdr3_nt: TGCGCCAGCAGCTTCGGACTAACACCCACCGGGGAGCTGTTTTTT; cdr3_aa: CASSFGLTPTGELFF
clone_size: -; v_call: TRBV27; j_call: TRBJ1-6; d_call: -; cdr3_nt: TGTGCCAGCAGTCCACCTGGGGGGGACTATAATTCACCCCTCCACTTT; cdr3_aa: CASSPPGGDYNSPLHF
clone_size: -; v_call: TRBV5-8; j_call: TRBJ2-5; d_call: -; cdr3_nt: TGTGCCAGCAGCTGGACCGGGGAAGAGACCCAGTACTTC; cdr3_aa: CASSWTGEETQYF
clone_size: -; v_call: TRBV28; j_call: TRBJ2-1; d_call: TRBD2; cdr3_nt: TGTGCCAGCAGTCGTGACAGTCGCGGGAGCAATGAGCAGTTCTTC; cdr3_aa: CASSRDSRGSNEQFF
clone_size: -; v_call: TRBV5-1; j_call: TRBJ1-2; d_call: TRBD1; cdr3_nt: TGCGCCAGCAGCGTGACAGGGGCTGCGGGCTACACCTTC; cdr3_aa: CASSVTGAAGYTF
clone_size: -; v_call: TRBV25-1; j_call: TRBJ2-6; d_call: -; cdr3_nt: TGTGCCAGCAGTGAGAGGGACAATGGGGCCAACGTCCTGACTTTC; cdr3_aa: CASSERDNGANVLTF
clone_size: -; v_call: TRBV24-1; j_call: TRBJ1-5; d_call: -; cdr3_nt: TGTGCCACCAGTGATCCAGATCAGCCCCAGCATTTT; cdr3_aa: CATSDPDQPQHF
clone_size: -; v_call: TRBV5-4; j_call: TRBJ2-7; d_call: -; cdr3_nt: TGTGCCAGCAGCATAGGACAGTACTCCTACGAGCAGTACTTC; cdr3_aa: CASSIGQYSYEQYF
clone_size: -; v_call: TRBV5-1; j_call: TRBJ1-1; d_call: TRBD1; cdr3_nt: TGCGCCAGCAGCTTGGGCACAGGGGGCCCTATGAACACTGAAGCTTTCTTT; cdr3_aa: CASSLGTGGPMNTEAFF
clone_size: -; v_call: TRBV6-5; j_call: TRBJ2-6; d_call: TRBD1; cdr3_nt: TGTGCCAGCACCACAGGGGGCGCGGGGGCCAACGTCCTGACTTTC; cdr3_aa: CASTTGGAGANVLTF
clone_size: -; v_call: TRBV28; j_call: TRBJ1-5; d_call: -; cdr3_nt: TGTGCCAGCAGTTCTCGGACACCCCGGGATCAGCCCCAGCATTTT; cdr3_aa: CASSSRTPRDQPQHF
clone_size: once; v_call: TRBV27; j_call: TRBJ2-3; d_call: TRBD1; cdr3_nt: TGTGCCAGCAGTCCCCCTGTAGGGACAGACACAGATACGCAGTATTTT; cdr3_aa: CASSPPVGTDTDTQYF
clone_size: -; v_call: TRBV5-4; j_call: TRBJ1-1; d_call: TRBD1; cdr3_nt: TGTGCCAGCAGCGCCCGGACAGGCATGAACACTGAAGCTTTCTTT; cdr3_aa: CASSARTGMNTEAFF
clone_size: -; v_call: TRBV18; j_call: TRBJ1-5; d_call: TRBD1; cdr3_nt: TGTGCCAGCTCACCAAAAAAACAGGGGGCCGGCAATCAGCCCCAGCATTTT; cdr3_aa: CASSPKKQGAGNQPQHF
clone_size: -; v_call: TRBV2; j_call: TRBJ2-1; d_call: TRBD2; cdr3_nt: TGTGCCAGCAGTGAAGAAGGTAGCGGGAGTTTATGGCAGTTCTTC; cdr3_aa: CASSEEGSGSLWQFF